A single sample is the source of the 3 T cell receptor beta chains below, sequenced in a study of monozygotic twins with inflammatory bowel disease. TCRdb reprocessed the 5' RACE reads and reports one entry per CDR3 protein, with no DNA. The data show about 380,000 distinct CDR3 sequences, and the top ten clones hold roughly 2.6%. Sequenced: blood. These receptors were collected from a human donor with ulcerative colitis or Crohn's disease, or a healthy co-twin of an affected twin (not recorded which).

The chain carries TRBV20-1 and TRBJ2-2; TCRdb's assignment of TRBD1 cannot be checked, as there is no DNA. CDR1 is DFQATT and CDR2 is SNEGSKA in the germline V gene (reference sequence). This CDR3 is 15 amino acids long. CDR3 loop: CSARDPRTVTGELFF.

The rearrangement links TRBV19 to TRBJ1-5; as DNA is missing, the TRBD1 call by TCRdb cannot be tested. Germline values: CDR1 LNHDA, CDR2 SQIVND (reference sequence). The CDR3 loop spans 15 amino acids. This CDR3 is CASSISAGGNQPQHF.

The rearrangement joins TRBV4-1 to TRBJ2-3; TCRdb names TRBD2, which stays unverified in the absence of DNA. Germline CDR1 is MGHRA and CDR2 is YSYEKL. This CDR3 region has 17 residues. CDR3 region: CASRTRYSGGSTDTQYF.